The rows below give T cell receptor beta chains drawn from one sample of a study of OX40 agonist ivuxolimab in advanced cancers. Repertoires were generated with immunoSEQ multiplex PCR, while TCRdb's copy carries only in-frame clones and drops some. Here the sample spans about 40,000 clones, roughly 84% being singletons. The material was CD4+ or CD8+ T cells sorted from blood, obtained in a trial of the OX40 agonist ivuxolimab. Receptors originate from an adult with an advanced solid tumor such as melanoma, head and neck, liver or kidney cancer. Both conserved end residues are part of each CDR3. The order of the fields is V gene, J gene, D gene, clone size, CDR3 protein, CDR3 DNA. D genes are given only for firm matches. Rows may omit the clone size; those that give it use once, few, many or a size class.

TRBV9,TRBJ1-5,TRBD1,NA,CASSVGDSFNQPQHF,TGTGCCAGCAGCGTAGGGGACAGTTTCAATCAGCCCCAGCATTTT
TRBV20-1,TRBJ1-2,NA,NA,CSAVEGWGYTF,TGCAGTGCAGTGGAGGGTTGGGGCTACACCTTC
TRBV11-2,TRBJ1-2,NA,NA,CASSSPGGLLYGYTF,TGTGCCAGCAGCTCTCCTGGGGGGCTCCTATATGGCTACACCTTC
TRBV27,TRBJ1-1,NA,NA,CASTPGGGNTEAFF,TGTGCCAGCACCCCGGGGGGGGGTAACACTGAAGCTTTCTTT
TRBV19,TRBJ1-1,NA,NA,CASSSRTGITEAFF,TGTGCCAGTAGTTCCCGGACGGGCATCACTGAAGCTTTCTTT
TRBV28,TRBJ1-1,NA,NA,CASSPFPPANTEAFF,TGTGCCAGCAGTCCATTCCCCCCCGCGAACACTGAAGCTTTCTTT
TRBV2,TRBJ2-1,TRBD2,NA,CARAPWGGYEQFF,TGTGCCAGAGCTCCGTGGGGGGGTTATGAGCAGTTCTTC
TRBV6-5,TRBJ1-2,NA,NA,CASSYASGYGYTF,TGTGCCAGCAGTTACGCGTCGGGCTATGGCTACACCTTC
TRBV4-1,TRBJ1-5,NA,NA,CASSQYRTNQPQHF,TGCGCCAGCAGCCAATACCGGACCAATCAGCCCCAGCATTTT
TRBV5-1,TRBJ1-4,NA,NA,CASSLAPATNEKLFF,TGCGCCAGCAGCTTGGCTCCTGCAACTAATGAAAAACTGTTTTTT
TRBV5-1,TRBJ1-1,NA,NA,CASSLAGVGTEAFF,TGCGCCAGCAGCTTGGCAGGGGTTGGGACTGAAGCTTTCTTT
TRBV4-3,TRBJ1-2,TRBD1,NA,CASSQERTGDNYGYTF,TGCGCCAGCAGCCAAGAGAGAACAGGGGATAACTATGGCTACACCTTC
TRBV10-1,TRBJ1-6,NA,NA,CASSGGGGSPLHF,TGCGCCAGCAGTGGGGGGGGTGGATCACCCCTCCACTTT
TRBV6-1,TRBJ1-3,NA,NA,CAPGYTIYF,TGTGCCCCGGGGTACACCATATATTTT
TRBV5-1,TRBJ1-1,TRBD1,NA,CASSRTGVNEAFF,TGCGCCAGCAGCCGGACAGGGGTTAATGAAGCTTTCTTT
TRBV27,TRBJ1-2,NA,once,CASSKEGRALYGYTF,TGTGCCAGCAGTAAGGAGGGACGGGCCCTCTATGGCTACACCTTC
TRBV30,TRBJ1-1,NA,NA,CAWSVTGGEAFF,TGTGCCTGGAGTGTAACCGGGGGCGAAGCTTTCTTT
TRBV29-1,TRBJ2-1,NA,few,CSVGGYNEQFF,TGCAGCGTTGGGGGCTACAATGAGCAGTTCTTC
TRBV19,TRBJ1-6,NA,NA,CASSIGGSPLHF,TGTGCCAGTAGTATAGGGGGTTCACCCCTCCACTTT
TRBV11-2,TRBJ2-2,NA,NA,CASIQPGGDYTGELFF,TGTGCCAGCATCCAACCTGGGGGAGACTACACCGGGGAGCTGTTTTTT
TRBV7-9,TRBJ1-1,TRBD1,NA,CASSWGGQGYTEAFF,TGTGCCAGCAGCTGGGGGGGACAGGGGTACACTGAAGCTTTCTTT
TRBV6-4,TRBJ2-5,TRBD2,NA,CASSNPSGGHEETQYF,TGTGCCAGCAGCAACCCTAGCGGGGGCCATGAAGAGACCCAGTACTTC
TRBV4-1,TRBJ1-6,NA,few,CASSQGPPFNSPLHF,TGCGCCAGCAGCCAAGGTCCACCGTTTAATTCACCCCTCCACTTT
TRBV9,TRBJ1-6,NA,NA,CASSVGHSPLHF,TGTGCCAGCAGCGTAGGTCATTCACCCCTCCACTTT
TRBV13,TRBJ1-5,NA,NA,CASSQGRYNQPQHF,TGTGCCAGCAGCCAAGGACGGTACAATCAGCCCCAGCATTTT
TRBV5-4,TRBJ2-7,NA,NA,CASSLRGGTYEQYF,TGTGCCAGCAGCTTGCGTGGGGGCACCTACGAGCAGTACTTC
TRBV4-1,TRBJ1-2,NA,NA,CASSQERGLLFDGYTF,TGCGCCAGCAGCCAAGAGCGGGGGCTGCTTTTTGATGGCTACACCTTC
TRBV6-5,TRBJ1-2,NA,NA,CASSYTISGGAHGYTF,TGTGCCAGCAGTTACACAATCTCCGGGGGCGCACATGGCTACACCTTC
TRBV28,TRBJ2-3,NA,NA,CASSSTGSGDTQYF,TGTGCCAGCAGTTCTACAGGATCCGGAGATACGCAGTATTTT
TRBV9,TRBJ1-2,NA,NA,CASSTGGRLYGYTF,TGTGCCAGCAGCACCGGGGGACGATTATATGGCTACACCTTC
TRBV5-8,TRBJ2-2,NA,NA,CASSRRGAGELFF,TGTGCCAGCAGCCGCCGGGGTGCCGGGGAGCTGTTTTTT
TRBV2,TRBJ1-5,NA,NA,CASSDWTPLTPGAANSNQPQHF,TGTGCCAGCAGTGATTGGACGCCTCTCACCCCTGGGGCTGCCAATAGCAATCAGCCCCAGCATTTT
TRBV6-5,TRBJ1-2,NA,NA,CASSLPGGYGYTF,TGTGCCAGCAGCCTCCCCGGGGGCTATGGCTACACCTTC
TRBV5-4,TRBJ1-2,NA,NA,CASSLEGVYGYTF,TGTGCCAGCAGCTTGGAGGGGGTCTATGGCTACACCTTC
TRBV11-3,TRBJ2-6,TRBD1,once,CASSQGQGPVSGANVLTF,TGTGCCAGCAGCCAGGGACAGGGGCCGGTCTCTGGGGCCAACGTCCTGACTTTC
TRBV6-5,TRBJ2-1,TRBD2,NA,CASSPASGGANEQFF,TGTGCCAGCAGCCCTGCTAGCGGGGGGGCCAATGAGCAGTTCTTC
TRBV11-2,TRBJ1-4,NA,NA,CASSLDPGVELFF,TGTGCCAGCAGCTTAGACCCCGGGGTAGAACTGTTTTTT
TRBV7-6,TRBJ2-1,NA,NA,CASSSTGVDEQFF,TGTGCCAGCAGCTCGACAGGAGTGGATGAGCAGTTCTTC
TRBV4-2,TRBJ2-5,NA,NA,CASSQEWQGGQETQYF,TGTGCCAGCAGCCAAGAATGGCAGGGGGGCCAAGAGACCCAGTACTTC
TRBV7-9,TRBJ1-2,NA,NA,CASSFWRRDYGYTF,TGTGCCAGCAGCTTCTGGCGGAGGGACTATGGCTACACCTTC
TRBV5-4,TRBJ1-1,NA,once,CASSWVKWNTEAFF,TGTGCCAGCAGCTGGGTTAAGTGGAACACTGAAGCTTTCTTT
TRBV29-1,TRBJ1-1,NA,NA,CSVEKGGTEAFF,TGCAGCGTTGAAAAGGGGGGCACTGAAGCTTTCTTT
TRBV5-8,TRBJ2-4,TRBD1,NA,CASSWRWDSPKNIQYF,TGTGCCAGCAGCTGGAGGTGGGACAGTCCCAAAAACATTCAGTACTTC
TRBV5-6,TRBJ2-2,NA,NA,CASSLRQEYHDTGELFF,TGTGCCAGCAGCTTGAGGCAAGAGTATCATGACACCGGGGAGCTGTTTTTT
TRBV7-3,TRBJ2-2,TRBD2,NA,CASSAQGLAGAGELFF,TGTGCCAGCAGCGCCCAGGGACTAGCGGGAGCCGGGGAGCTGTTTTTT
TRBV30,TRBJ2-7,NA,NA,CAWNPTGTTYEQYF,TGTGCCTGGAACCCAACCGGGACAACCTACGAGCAGTACTTC
TRBV10-3,TRBJ1-2,NA,NA,CAISESPGPGGSYTF,TGTGCCATCAGTGAGTCCCCGGGCCCCGGAGGAAGCTACACCTTC
TRBV7-9,TRBJ1-1,NA,NA,CASSLRDTEAFF,TGTGCCAGCAGCTTAAGGGATACTGAAGCTTTCTTT
TRBV2,TRBJ1-5,NA,once,CASSEVQGFQPQHF,TGTGCCAGCAGTGAGGTTCAGGGATTTCAGCCCCAGCATTTT
TRBV25-1,TRBJ2-1,NA,NA,CASSELEGRNEQFF,TGTGCCAGCAGTGAATTGGAGGGGAGGAATGAGCAGTTCTTC
TRBV7-7,TRBJ2-3,TRBD2,once,CASSLDAGDAQYF,TGTGCCAGCAGCTTGGATGCGGGGGACGCGCAGTATTTT
TRBV18,TRBJ2-5,NA,NA,CASSPPRDRQETQYF,TGTGCCAGCTCACCACCGCGGGACAGACAAGAGACCCAGTACTTC
TRBV19,TRBJ2-1,NA,NA,CASSMGTHGSYNEQFF,TGTGCCAGTAGTATGGGGACCCACGGCTCCTACAATGAGCAGTTCTTC